This passage covers 9 T cell receptor beta chains from one sample sequenced in a study of coeliac disease (dated by TCRdb to between 2021 and 2024). Library preparation was by the immunoSEQ multiplex PCR assay. The clones in this table, taken by TCRdb from immuneACCESS, are in-frame only. Not every clone is retained; where verified, under half of the shortfall comes from an unresolved V gene, and the cause of the rest is unknown. Present in this sample are about 6,500 clones, around two thirds of which were seen just once. Of the sample, about 20% falls within the top ten clones. The sample was lymphocytes from the gut lamina propria. Sample cell subset or site, as interpreted from the label and publication: lamina propria cell (LPC) fraction of small intestinal biopsy. All receptors derive from a man aged 60 to 69 with celiac disease on a gluten-free diet.

The chain carries TRBV7-2 and TRBJ2-3; TRBD2 matches 8 bases. The CDR3 has 16 amino acids. Germline V gene data show CDR1 as SGHTA and CDR2 as FQGNSA. The V segment lost 0 bases and the J segment 6 bases; nucleotides outside the gene matches: 8. As DNA, the CDR3 is TGTGCCAGCAGCTTAGCACCCCGGGGGGGCCTGGATACGCAGTATTTT. This encodes CASSLAPRGGLDTQYF.

This clone showed up just a few times. The chain combines TRBV29-1 with TRBJ2-3; 7 bases are a match to TRBD1. Looked up from germline, CDR1 is SQVTM and CDR2 is ANQGSEA. This CDR3 is 13 amino acids long. J gave up 0 bases and V 6 bases, and 3 bases lay outside the gene matches. CDR3 in amino acids: CSVRQGSTDTQYF. Here the CDR3 DNA reads TGCAGCGTACGACAGGGTAGCACAGATACGCAGTATTTT.

This chain connects TRBV19 to TRBJ2-3; TRBD2 aligns across 8 bases. The CDR3 totals 15 residues. V shed 9 bases, J shed 5 bases, and the junction held 13 bases outside the gene matches. Germline CDR1 reads LNHDA; CDR2 reads SQIVND (reference sequence). This chain's CDR3 is CASRGGHRGLDTQYF. CDR3 coding DNA: TGTGCCAGCCGGGGGGGTCATCGGGGGCTAGATACGCAGTATTTT.

V and J are TRBV28 and TRBJ1-1; 8 bases are shared with TRBD1. The J segment lost 6 bases and the V segment lost 5 bases, leaving 8 bases of the junction unmatched. The germline V gene encodes CDR1 MDHEN and CDR2 SYDVKM. The CDR3 runs to 14 residues. CDR3: CASSRTGRSPEAFF. For the CDR3, the DNA is TGTGCCAGCAGTCGGACAGGGCGAAGTCCTGAAGCTTTCTTT.

The chain has TRBV11-3 and TRBJ2-7; 7 bases line up with TRBD2. The CDR3 consists of 15 residues. The ends lost 5 bases at V and 2 bases at J; junction bases unmatched: 9. Germline CDR1 SGHNT, CDR2 YENEEA. CDR3 region: CASSPSAGRAYEQYF. As DNA, the CDR3 is TGTGCCAGCAGCCCCAGTGCAGGGAGGGCCTACGAGCAGTACTTC.

The V and J genes are TRBV5-4 and TRBJ2-5; D ambiguous. Trimming shortened V by 1 base and J by 1 base, and 11 bases separated the two germline ends. CDR3 length equals 15 residues. From germline, CDR1 is SGHNT and CDR2 YYREEE (reference sequence). CDR3 bases: TGTGCCAGCAGCTTGAATCCCCACAGCCAAGAGACCCAGTACTTC. Residues: CASSLNPHSQETQYF.

A single count supports this clone. The rearrangement uses TRBV15 and TRBJ1-1; D unclear. Germline lookup yields CDR1 LNHNV and CDR2 YYDKDF (reference sequence). Trimming pared 8 bases from V and 1 base from J, leaving 14 bases between. The CDR3 totals 14 residues. The CDR3: CATRSVGWNTEAFF. The DNA of the CDR3 is TGTGCCACCCGGTCGGTGGGCTGGAACACTGAAGCTTTCTTT. Based on the CDR3 plus reference TRBV15 and TRBJ1-1, the full variable domain is DAMVIQNPRYQVTQFGKPVTLSCSQTLNHNVMYWYQQKSSQAPKLLFHYYDKDFNNEADTPDNFQSRRPNTSFCFLDIRSPGLGDTAMYLCATRSVGWNTEAFFGQGTRLTVV.

The CDR3 sequence is CASSGQGFGANVLTF. The CDR3 nucleotides are TGCGCCAGCAGCGGACAGGGATTTGGGGCCAACGTCCTGACTTTC. The rearrangement links TRBV5-1 to TRBJ2-6; 8 bases align to TRBD1. CDR1 is SGHRS, CDR2 YFSETQ, per germline. V was pared by 4 bases and J by 3 bases, with 3 bases of the junction left unmatched. CDR3 length: 15 amino acids.

The gene calls are TRBV19 and TRBJ1-1; tentative D call: TRBD1 (5 bases). The germline V and J ends were trimmed by 7 bases and 3 bases, with 21 bases remaining between them. From germline, CDR1 is LNHDA and CDR2 SQIVND (reference sequence). This CDR3 has 16 amino acids. CDR3 sequence reads: CASKGLDIPRDTEAFF. CDR3 coding DNA: TGTGCCAGTAAAGGCCTGGACATCCCAAGGGACACTGAAGCTTTCTTT.